Following are 20 T cell receptor beta chains from one sample sequenced in a study of Ad26.COV2.S vaccination and SARS-CoV-2 variants. Assay: immunoSEQ multiplex PCR; the TCRdb copy retains only in-frame clones and omits some. Among 300,000 to 350,000 clones listed, 75% to 90% were seen once. Treatment specified: some 19 received Ad26.COV2.S at low or high dose, single or two shots; a few received placebo; per-sample allocation not given. Sampling was performed 63 days after the first vaccine or placebo injection. The specimen comprised peripheral blood, sampled in a trial of Ad26.COV2.S vaccine versus placebo. These receptors all stem from a person between 18 and 65 years old who received the Ad26.COV2.S COVID-19 vaccine or a placebo.

This clone was found once. Written as DNA, the CDR3 is TGTGCCAGCAGCCCACGTTCGAGCGCCTCCATATACTTC. It yields the protein CASSPRSSASIYF. The chain carries TRBV7-2 and TRBJ2-7, with D uncertain. V was pared by 5 bases and J by 13 bases, with 21 bases between. This CDR3 has 13 residues. Germline-derived CDR1 and CDR2 are SGHTA and FQGNSA.

This sequence joins TRBV5-1 and TRBJ1-2; 7 positions agree with TRBD1. V shed 4 bases and J 7 bases; nucleotides not matched to a gene: 10. Germline CDR1 and CDR2: SGHRS and YFSETQ. The CDR3 is 14 residues long. This CDR3 reads CASSPTGDASGYTF. As DNA, the CDR3 is TGCGCCAGCAGCCCAACAGGGGACGCTAGTGGCTACACCTTC.

This clone showed up just once. This rearrangement joins TRBV10-3 to TRBJ1-4; TRBD1 matches at 9 bases. The length of the CDR3 is 16 residues. Trimming cost V 3 bases and J 4 bases; bases outside gene matches: 6. Germline loops: CDR1 ENHRY, CDR2 SYGVKD. The CDR3 bases are TGTGCCATCAGTGACCGGGAGGGACAGGGTAATGAAAAACTGTTTTTT. This sequence encodes CAISDREGQGNEKLFF.

The gene calls are TRBV19 and TRBJ2-1; TRBD2 agrees at 10 bases. Germline loops: CDR1 LNHDA, CDR2 SQIVND (reference sequence). The CDR3 runs 13 residues. With V trimmed by 2 bases and J by 10 bases, 2 bases remained unmatched. CDR3 amino acids: CASSIQLAGEQFF. In nucleotides, the CDR3 is TGTGCCAGTAGTATACAACTAGCGGGAGAGCAGTTCTTC.

The V and J genes are TRBV5-4 and TRBJ2-1, with 10 nucleotides matching TRBD2. The germline V gene encodes CDR1 SGHNT and CDR2 YYREEE (reference sequence). This CDR3 has 16 residues. Losses at the gene ends were 2 bases for V and 3 bases for J; bases not matched to a gene: 5. The CDR3 spells CASSLGTSGIYNEQFF. For the CDR3, the DNA is TGTGCCAGCAGCTTAGGCACTAGCGGGATCTACAATGAGCAGTTCTTC.

V is TRBV27 and J is TRBJ2-5; D remains ambiguous. The V gene's germline CDR1 is MNHEY and CDR2 SMNVEV (reference sequence). This CDR3 region has 11 residues. V lost 7 bases, J lost 5 bases, and 8 bases lay in between. The CDR3 nucleotides read TGTGCCAGCACAGTTCAGGAGACCCAGTACTTC. As protein: CASTVQETQYF.

The chain combines TRBV6-2 or TRBV6-3 with TRBJ1-3; D is ambiguous. V gave up 3 bases and J gave up 0 bases, with 6 bases separating them. The CDR3 runs 14 residues. Germline lookup yields CDR1 MNHEY and CDR2 SVGEGT. CDR3 protein: CASSYLSSGNTIYF. The CDR3 nucleotides read TGTGCCAGCAGTTATCTGAGCTCTGGAAACACCATATATTTT.

V usage is TRBV6-6 and J usage is TRBJ2-7; D gene ambiguous. This CDR3 spans 11 amino acids. Trimming cost V 6 bases and J 2 bases, with 5 bases left between them. CDR1 and CDR2 from the germline V gene are MNHNY and SVGAGI (reference sequence). The CDR3 sequence is CASSETYEQYF. The CDR3 nucleotides read TGTGCCAGCAGCGAGACCTACGAGCAGTACTTC.

The chain joins TRBV20-1 to TRBJ1-5; the match to TRBD1 covers 10 bases. CDR3 length: 15 amino acids. The germline V gene encodes CDR1 DFQATT and CDR2 SNEGSKA (reference sequence). The trim removed 3 bases at V and 6 bases at J, leaving 8 bases unmatched. CDR3 protein: CSASGDRGLGQPQHF. CDR3 nucleotides: TGCAGTGCTAGTGGCGACAGGGGGCTCGGTCAGCCCCAGCATTTT.

V usage is TRBV20-1 and J usage is TRBJ2-3, with 7 bases lining up with TRBD2. Per germline, CDR1 DFQATT and CDR2 SNEGSKA (reference sequence). The CDR3 runs to 15 residues. V was pared by 3 bases and J by 0 bases, with 6 bases of the junction left unmatched. The CDR3 nucleotides are TGCAGTGCTAGTGGTAGCGGGCCCAGCACAGATACGCAGTATTTT. This codes for CSASGSGPSTDTQYF.

V is TRBV27 and J is TRBJ2-6; D perhaps matches TRBD2 (5 bases). This CDR3 is built from 16 residues. Per the germline V gene, CDR1 is MNHEY and CDR2 is SMNVEV (reference sequence). With 2 bases removed from V and 2 bases from J, the gap between germline ends came to 10 bases. The CDR3 DNA is TGTGCCAGCAGTTTACTCGGGGTTGCTGGGGCCAACGTCCTGACTTTC. This gives the protein CASSLLGVAGANVLTF.

This chain links TRBV5-4 with TRBJ2-5; 10 bases are shared with TRBD2. The CDR3 runs 17 residues. Germline V CDR1 and CDR2: SGHNT, YYREEE (reference sequence). V was pared by 0 bases and J by 2 bases, with 7 bases of the junction left unmatched. This chain's CDR3 is CASSLDPSGGVQETQYF. The CDR3 coding sequence is TGTGCCAGCAGCTTGGATCCTAGCGGGGGAGTACAAGAGACCCAGTACTTC.

V gene TRBV10-3 combines with J gene TRBJ2-4; TRBD1 might be the D (5 bases). The CDR3 length is 17 residues. Germline CDR1 is ENHRY and CDR2 is SYGVKD. Trimming shortened V by 0 bases and J by 0 bases, and 12 bases separated the two germline ends. The CDR3 reads CAISESSGNLAKNIQYF. Here the CDR3 DNA reads TGTGCCATCAGTGAGTCGTCAGGGAACCTAGCCAAAAACATTCAGTACTTC.

Of note for this clone: Mismatch with germline at one junction end may stem from a read error. The rearrangement joins TRBV6-2 or TRBV6-3 to TRBJ2-5; TRBD2 agrees at 7 bases. This CDR3 spans 16 amino acids. CDR1 is MNHEY and CDR2 is SVGEGT in the germline V gene. The CDR3 nucleotides read TGTGCCAGCAGTCACTCTCGTGGCGGGAGCCAAGAGACCCAGTACTTC. Translating it yields CASSHSRGGSQETQYF.

The V and J genes are TRBV6-5 and TRBJ2-2; no clear D. Germline CDR1 is MNHEY and CDR2 is SVGAGI. The V gene lost 5 bases and the J gene lost 5 bases, with 9 bases spanning the gap. CDR3 length: 13 amino acids. The CDR3 reads CASSSTETGELFF. The CDR3 DNA sequence: TGTGCCAGCAGTAGCACAGAAACCGGGGAGCTGTTTTTT.

The chain is built from TRBV27 and TRBJ1-5, with unresolved D. This CDR3 spans 15 amino acids. V gave up 1 base and J gave up 1 base, with 8 bases separating them. Germline CDR1 MNHEY, CDR2 SMNVEV (reference sequence). The CDR3, as DNA: TGTGCCAGCAGTTTATTAGGCAGGAGCAATCAGCCCCAGCATTTT. Amino acid sequence: CASSLLGRSNQPQHF.

The rearrangement links TRBV24-1 to TRBJ1-2, with 7 bases that match TRBD1. This CDR3 is built from 16 residues. Germline V gene sequence: CDR1 KGHDR, CDR2 SFDVKD. Trimming cost V 3 bases and J 3 bases; bases outside gene matches: 9. Here the CDR3 reads CATSDDRQGMDYGYTF. The DNA for the CDR3 is TGTGCCACCAGTGATGATAGACAGGGTATGGACTATGGCTACACCTTC.

The V gene is TRBV28, the J gene TRBJ1-3, with D maybe TRBD1 (6 bases). The CDR3 consists of 17 residues. Germline V gives CDR1 MDHEN, CDR2 SYDVKM. V was cut by 6 bases and J by 3 bases, with 21 bases left in between. The CDR3 nucleotides read TGTGCCAGCAGGTCGATACAGTCACAGGGAATTGGAAACACCATATATTTT. Protein: CASRSIQSQGIGNTIYF. Drawing the rest from reference TRBV28 and TRBJ1-3, the complete variable domain is DVKVTQSSRYLVKRTGEKVFLECVQDMDHENMFWYRQDPGLGLRLIYFSYDVKMKEKGDIPEGYSVSREKKERFSLILESASTNQTSMYLCASRSIQSQGIGNTIYFGEGSWLTVV.

The rearrangement joins TRBV5-1 to TRBJ2-3; D call uncertain. This CDR3 region has 16 residues. V was shortened by 0 bases and J by 0 bases, with 11 bases between the two germline ends. Per the germline V gene, CDR1 is SGHRS and CDR2 is YFSETQ. DNA of the CDR3: TGCGCCAGCAGCTTGGAGGGCAGAACTAGCACAGATACGCAGTATTTT. Amino acid sequence: CASSLEGRTSTDTQYF.

The genes are TRBV7-3 and TRBJ2-5; 7 nucleotides match TRBD2. The CDR3 is 15 residues long. The junction had 4 bases not matched to a gene; V was cut back by 2 bases and J by 1 base. The germline CDR1 and CDR2 sequences are SGHTA and FQGTGA. This CDR3 is CASSLGLAGQETQYF. The CDR3 DNA follows: TGTGCCAGCAGCTTAGGGTTAGCGGGCCAAGAGACCCAGTACTTC. Full variable domain (missing parts from reference TRBV7-3 and TRBJ2-5): GAGVSQTPSNKVTEKGKYVELRCDPISGHTALYWYRQSLGQGPEFLIYFQGTGAADDSGLPNDRFFAVRPEGSVSTLKIQRTERGDSAVYLCASSLGLAGQETQYFGPGTRLLVL.